Below, 14 T cell receptor beta chains from the same sample are listed, as sequenced in a study of shared clonotypes between healthy human individuals. Data came from immunoSEQ multiplex PCR; TCRdb stores just in-frame clones and leaves some out. The table lists more than 2 million clones, roughly 94% of them singletons. The specimen was naive CD4+ T cells sorted from blood. This sample's subset: CD45RA+ positively selected. The receptors were gathered from a man aged 18-30 years in good health.

The CDR3 region has the DNA TGTGCCAGCAGTTACCTGTGGGCTAGCAACAATGAGCAGTTCTTC. This encodes CASSYLWASNNEQFF. V usage is TRBV6-6 and J usage is TRBJ2-1, with a weak D call TRBD2 (5 bases). The CDR3 runs 15 residues. Germline values: CDR1 MNHNY, CDR2 SVGAGI (reference sequence). The V end was cut by 2 bases, the J end by 5 bases, with 13 bases between.

This chain's CDR3 is CASRPRGAGGNTEAFF. The CDR3 nucleotides are TGTGCCAGCAGACCCCGAGGGGCGGGTGGTAACACTGAAGCTTTCTTT. The rearrangement uses TRBV28 and TRBJ1-1; tentative D call: TRBD1 (5 bases). This CDR3 has 16 amino acids. Trimming shortened V by 6 bases and J by 2 bases, and 19 bases separated the two germline ends. Germline V lookup: CDR1 MDHEN, CDR2 SYDVKM.

The genes are TRBV5-1 and TRBJ2-3; D possibly matches TRBD1 or TRBD2 (5 bases each). Germline V gene lookup returns CDR1 SGHRS and CDR2 YFSETQ. The V gene lost 3 bases and the J gene lost 1 base, with 15 bases spanning the gap. CDR3 size: 16 residues. CDR3 sequence: CASSWGPGGRTDTQYF. DNA of the CDR3: TGCGCCAGCAGCTGGGGACCTGGAGGCCGCACAGATACGCAGTATTTT.

CDR3 protein: CASSRQGSVDEQYF. The DNA of the CDR3 is TGTGCCAGCAGCCGACAGGGGTCGGTGGACGAGCAGTACTTC. The genes are TRBV6-6 and TRBJ2-7; TRBD1 aligns across 8 bases. The CDR3 covers 14 residues. With 6 bases clipped from V and 5 bases from J, the junction kept 9 bases outside the gene matches. CDR1 is MNHNY, CDR2 SVGAGI, per germline (reference sequence).

This clone has just a few counts. This sample also contains other DNA sequences that code for the same CDR3. This chain joins TRBV10-3 and TRBJ2-2; D uncertain. The ends were cut back, 0 bases at V and 0 bases at J, with 2 bases in the middle. Germline CDR1 is ENHRY and CDR2 is SYGVKD. The CDR3 consists of 14 residues. CDR3 amino acids: CAISESANTGELFF. Written as DNA, the CDR3 is TGTGCCATCAGTGAGTCGGCGAACACCGGGGAGCTGTTTTTT.

This chain connects TRBV6-6 to TRBJ1-1, with 7 bases that match TRBD1. Germline V lookup: CDR1 MNHNY, CDR2 SVGAGI (reference sequence). The V and J ends lost 6 bases and 0 bases, in that order; junction bases with no gene match: 4. The CDR3 runs 14 residues. Here the CDR3 reads CASRYRGLNTEAFF. The CDR3 nucleotides are TGTGCCAGCAGGTACAGGGGTCTGAACACTGAAGCTTTCTTT.

The gene calls are TRBV27 and TRBJ1-2; no clear D gene. CDR1 is MNHEY and CDR2 is SMNVEV in the germline V gene (reference sequence). The CDR3 spans 12 residues. The V end lost 8 bases, the J end lost 4 bases, and 11 bases lay between the germline ends. The DNA of the CDR3 is TGTGCCAGCGGGGATAGACTCTATGGCTACACCTTC. This encodes CASGDRLYGYTF.

This sequence joins TRBV7-8 and TRBJ2-5, with D possibly being TRBD1 or TRBD2 (6 bases each). The CDR3 totals 8 residues. Deletions cut 10 bases from V and 14 bases from J, with 11 bases between. Germline loops: CDR1 SGHVS, CDR2 FQNEAQ. In DNA form, the CDR3 reads TGTGCCAACAGGGACTTTTACTTC. Translated: CANRDFYF.

The rearrangement uses TRBV7-9 and TRBJ2-2, with D unresolved. The germline V gene has CDR1 SEHNR and CDR2 FQNEAQ (reference sequence). Trimming cost V 6 bases and J 3 bases, with 8 bases left between them. The CDR3 contains 13 residues. The CDR3 region has the DNA TGTGCCAGCAGTAAAGAGGACACCGGGGAGCTGTTTTTT. Residues: CASSKEDTGELFF.

The genes are TRBV6-6 and TRBJ2-7, with 7 bases identical to TRBD1. CDR3 length equals 14 residues. Germline V gene data show CDR1 as MNHNY and CDR2 as SVGAGI (reference sequence). V shed 0 bases and J 5 bases; nucleotides not matched to a gene: 4. The DNA for the CDR3 is TGTGCCAGCAGTTACTCGACAGGGTCGAACGAGCAGTACTTC. Its protein is CASSYSTGSNEQYF.

CDR3 loop: CASSLSWGTNEKLFF. The CDR3 DNA reads TGTGCCAGCAGTTTATCGTGGGGGACTAATGAAAAACTGTTTTTT. V and J are TRBV27 and TRBJ1-4; a possible D gene is TRBD1 (5 bases). CDR3 length equals 15 residues. With 0 bases removed from V and 2 bases from J, the gap between germline ends came to 7 bases. Germline V gene sequence: CDR1 MNHEY, CDR2 SMNVEV (reference sequence).

The chain combines TRBV5-1 with TRBJ1-3, with TRBD1 as a possible D gene (6 bases). CDR1 and CDR2 from the germline V gene are SGHRS and YFSETQ. This CDR3 spans 15 amino acids. V lost 8 bases to trimming and J lost 2 bases, with 17 bases between them. CDR3 sequence: CASSDTGSAGNTIYF. For the CDR3, the DNA is TGCGCCAGTTCAGACACAGGGTCAGCTGGAAACACCATATATTTT.

The chain combines TRBV29-1 with TRBJ2-1; 10 bases align to TRBD1. With 5 bases clipped from V and 3 bases from J, the junction kept 1 base outside the gene matches. The V gene's germline CDR1 is SQVTM and CDR2 ANQGSEA. The CDR3 consists of 13 residues. The DNA for the CDR3 is TGCAGCGTTTGGACAGGGGGCTACAATGAGCAGTTCTTC. This sequence encodes CSVWTGGYNEQFF.

The chain links TRBV10-3 to TRBJ1-1; maybe TRBD1 (5 bases). Germline values: CDR1 ENHRY, CDR2 SYGVKD. The CDR3 is made up of 15 amino acids. V lost 0 bases, J lost 0 bases, and 8 bases lay in between. CDR3 in amino acids: CAISESATVNTEAFF. The CDR3, as DNA: TGTGCCATCAGTGAGTCAGCGACAGTGAACACTGAAGCTTTCTTT.